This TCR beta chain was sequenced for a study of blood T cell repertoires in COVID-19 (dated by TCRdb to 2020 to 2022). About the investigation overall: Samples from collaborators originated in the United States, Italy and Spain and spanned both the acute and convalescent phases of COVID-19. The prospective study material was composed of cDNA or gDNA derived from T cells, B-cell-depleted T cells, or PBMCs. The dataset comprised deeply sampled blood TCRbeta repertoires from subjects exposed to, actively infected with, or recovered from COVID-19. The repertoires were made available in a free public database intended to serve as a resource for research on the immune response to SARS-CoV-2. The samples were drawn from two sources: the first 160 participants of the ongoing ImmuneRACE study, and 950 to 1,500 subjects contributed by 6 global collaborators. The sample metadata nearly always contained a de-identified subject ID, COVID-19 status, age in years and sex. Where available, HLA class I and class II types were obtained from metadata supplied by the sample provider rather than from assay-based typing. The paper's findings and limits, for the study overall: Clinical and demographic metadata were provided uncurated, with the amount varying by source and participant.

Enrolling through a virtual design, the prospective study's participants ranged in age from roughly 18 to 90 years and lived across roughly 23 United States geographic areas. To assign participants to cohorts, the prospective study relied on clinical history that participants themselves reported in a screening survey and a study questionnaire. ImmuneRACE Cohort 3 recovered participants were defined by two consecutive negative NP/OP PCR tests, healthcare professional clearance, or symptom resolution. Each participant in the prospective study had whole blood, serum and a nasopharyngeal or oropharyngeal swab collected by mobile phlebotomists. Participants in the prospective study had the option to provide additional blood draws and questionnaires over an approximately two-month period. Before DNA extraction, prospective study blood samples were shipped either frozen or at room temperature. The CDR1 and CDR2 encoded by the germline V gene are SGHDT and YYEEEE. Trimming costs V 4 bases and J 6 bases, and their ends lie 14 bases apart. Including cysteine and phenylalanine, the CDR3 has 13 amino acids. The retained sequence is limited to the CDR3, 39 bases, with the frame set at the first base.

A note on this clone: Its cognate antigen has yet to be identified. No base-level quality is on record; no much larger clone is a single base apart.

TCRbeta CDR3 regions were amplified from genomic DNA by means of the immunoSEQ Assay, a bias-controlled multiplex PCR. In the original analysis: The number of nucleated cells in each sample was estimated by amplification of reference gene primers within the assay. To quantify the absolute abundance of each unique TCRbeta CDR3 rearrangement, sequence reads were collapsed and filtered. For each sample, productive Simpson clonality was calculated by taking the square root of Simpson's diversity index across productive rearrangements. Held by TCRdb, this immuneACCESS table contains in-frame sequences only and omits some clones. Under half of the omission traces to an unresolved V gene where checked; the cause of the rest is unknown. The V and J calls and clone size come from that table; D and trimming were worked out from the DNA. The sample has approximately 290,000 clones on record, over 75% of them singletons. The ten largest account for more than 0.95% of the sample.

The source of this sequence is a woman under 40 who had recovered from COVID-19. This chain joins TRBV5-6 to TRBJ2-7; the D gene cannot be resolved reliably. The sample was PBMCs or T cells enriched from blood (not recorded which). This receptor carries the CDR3 CASSTDPSGEQYF. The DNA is TGTGCCAGCAGCACGGATCCTAGTGGCGAGCAGTACTTC.